This entry describes one T cell receptor (beta chain). This clonotype was seen at least ten times. The antigen it binds to is not known. Base qualities are not at hand, and no much larger clone is one base apart. The sample's treatment or condition label, decoded: allogeneic hematopoietic cell transplantation with graft depleted of TCRalphabeta T cells and CD19 B cells. The transplant recipients were children given TCRalphabeta/CD19-depleted allogeneic hematopoietic cell grafts. These data originate in a study of T-cell reconstitution after alpha-beta-depleted transplantation in children (dated by TCRdb to 2016 to 2018). About the study as a whole: T-cell immune reconstitution after TCRalphabeta/CD19-depleted allogeneic hematopoietic cell transplantation in children was quantitatively tracked in the study by means of TCR repertoire profiling.

Library preparation employed PCR. TCRdb names Illumina HiSeq 2500 as the instrument used. Molecular barcoding was employed in the preparation of TCR libraries, with unique molecular identifiers being used to normalize TCRbeta repertoire quantification. The raw public reads went through TCRdb reprocessing: fastp at Q25, MiXCR clone calling, in-frame beta chains kept. Rows merge per CDR3 protein into single entries with the most common DNA and genes. Present in this sample are 200,000 to 300,000 distinct CDR3 sequences, around 7.5% of which were seen just once. The leading ten clones occupy almost 6.5% of the sample. General conclusions and limits of the study: Hyperexpanded clone frequencies declined over subsequent months; after one year, T-cell counts and TCRbeta diversity were mostly attributed to newly produced T cells. The high TCRbeta diversity at day 60 in some patients was ascribed to recipient T cells and intrathymic progenitors that had survived conditioning. The apparently early recovery of alphabetaT-cell counts about two months after transplant reportedly depended on only several hundred rapidly expanded clones that came from non-depleted graft cells.

The sequencing used PBMCs, mostly from graft donor cells, collected 180 days after TCRalphabeta/CD19-depleted stem cell transplant. This TCR was sampled from a male patient between 5 and 17 years old who had a stem cell transplant for acute lymphoblastic leukemia, so the T cells may come from the graft donor.

The nucleotides are TGCAGCGTTCCGGGACAGGGAATTTATGGCTACACCTTC. This gives the protein CSVPGQGIYGYTF. The V and J genes are TRBV29-1 and TRBJ1-2; 9 central bases correspond to TRBD1. Based on the germline V gene, the CDR1 and CDR2 sequences are SQVTM and ANQGSEA. Trimmed from V: 5 bases; trimmed from J: 5 bases; junction bases lacking a gene match: 6. Including the terminal cysteine and phenylalanine, the CDR3 comprises 13 residues. Only CDR3 DNA is held: 39 bases, read in frame from base 1.